Below are 20 T cell receptor beta chains sequenced from a single sample in a study of OX40 agonist ivuxolimab in advanced cancers. The repertoire was sequenced with immunoSEQ multiplex PCR; TCRdb's copy has only in-frame clones and lacks some. The data show more than 100,000 clones, 85% to 90% seen once. The specimen was CD4+ or CD8+ T cells sorted from blood, collected in a trial of the OX40 agonist ivuxolimab. The receptor set was obtained from an adult with an advanced solid tumor such as melanoma, head and neck, liver or kidney cancer.

V usage is TRBV30 and J usage is TRBJ2-2; 12 nucleotides line up with TRBD2. The ends lost 1 base at V and 4 bases at J; junction bases unmatched: 10. Germline V lookup: CDR1 GTSNPN, CDR2 SVGIG (reference sequence). CDR3 length: 18 amino acids. CDR3 loop: CAWSGASGGAGGTGELFF. The CDR3 DNA reads as TGTGCCTGGAGTGGTGCTAGCGGGGGGGCCGGTGGCACCGGGGAGCTGTTTTTT.

The rearrangement uses TRBV10-3 and TRBJ2-5, with TRBD1 as a possible D gene (6 bases). The CDR3 contains 14 residues. Trimming cost V 10 bases and J 0 bases, with 15 bases left between them. Germline values: CDR1 ENHRY, CDR2 SYGVKD. CDR3 DNA: TGTGCCAGCACCGGACAGATGTACCAAGAGACCCAGTACTTC. It specifies CASTGQMYQETQYF.

V and J are TRBV19 and TRBJ1-1, with a weak D call TRBD1 (5 bases). This CDR3 has 15 residues. Trimming removed 4 bases from V and 3 bases from J, with 15 bases in between. Looked up from germline, CDR1 is LNHDA and CDR2 is SQIVND (reference sequence). The CDR3 bases are TGTGCCAGTAGTACTCAGGCAGGGTTAGACACTGAAGCTTTCTTT. Its protein product is CASSTQAGLDTEAFF.

This rearrangement joins TRBV19 to TRBJ2-2; D remains unclear. The CDR3 extends over 15 amino acids. Germline assignment: CDR1 LNHDA and CDR2 SQIVND (reference sequence). Trimming stripped 10 bases from V and 1 base from J, with 16 bases between. This chain's CDR3 is CATKAPRGNTGELFF. In DNA form, the CDR3 reads TGTGCCACCAAAGCCCCGAGAGGGAACACCGGGGAGCTGTTTTTT.

V usage is TRBV7-9 and J usage is TRBJ1-1; D perhaps matches TRBD1 (6 bases). V was shortened by 8 bases and J by 7 bases, with 17 bases between the two germline ends. Germline V gives CDR1 SEHNR, CDR2 FQNEAQ (reference sequence). The length of the CDR3 is 13 residues. CDR3 protein: CASQGPQGSEAFF. DNA of the CDR3: TGTGCCAGCCAAGGGCCCCAGGGGAGTGAAGCTTTCTTT.

The gene calls are TRBV11-1 and TRBJ2-2; 8 bases agree with TRBD2. With V trimmed by 7 bases and J by 3 bases, 4 bases remained unmatched. The CDR3 runs 14 residues. CDR1 is SGHAT and CDR2 is FQDESV in the germline V gene (reference sequence). CDR3: CASNLGGDTGELFF. CDR3 coding DNA: TGTGCCAGCAACCTCGGGGGGGACACCGGGGAGCTGTTTTTT.

The chain links TRBV11-2 to TRBJ1-4; 7 bases agree with TRBD1. Germline V gives CDR1 SGHAT, CDR2 FQNNGV. V shed 1 base and J 5 bases; nucleotides not matched to a gene: 10. The CDR3 has 17 residues. The CDR3 region has the DNA TGTGCCAGCAGCTTAGGGGACACAGGACAGGACAATGAAAAACTGTTTTTT. Protein product: CASSLGDTGQDNEKLFF.

V usage is TRBV6-5 and J usage is TRBJ2-5, with a tentative D call TRBD2 (6 bases). The CDR3 extends over 15 amino acids. V gave up 0 bases and J gave up 5 bases, with 13 bases separating them. Germline values: CDR1 MNHEY, CDR2 SVGAGI. This CDR3 reads CASSYSPGEWETQYF. CDR3 nucleotides: TGTGCCAGCAGTTACTCCCCGGGAGAATGGGAGACCCAGTACTTC.

The chain is built from TRBV15 and TRBJ1-2; D not certain. The germline V gene encodes CDR1 LNHNV and CDR2 YYDKDF (reference sequence). The CDR3 has 12 amino acids. The V end lost 0 bases, the J end lost 8 bases, and 7 bases lay between the germline ends. CDR3 protein: CATSRDGYGYTF. CDR3 coding DNA: TGTGCCACCAGCAGAGACGGCTACGGCTACACCTTC. The whole variable domain, filled in from reference TRBV15 and TRBJ1-2, reads DAMVIQNPRYQVTQFGKPVTLSCSQTLNHNVMYWYQQKSSQAPKLLFHYYDKDFNNEADTPDNFQSRRPNTSFCFLDIRSPGLGDTAMYLCATSRDGYGYTFGSGTRLTVV.

This clone was found once. The gene calls are TRBV7-9 and TRBJ1-4; D unresolved. The CDR3 length is 17 residues. V was cut by 5 bases and J by 6 bases, with 22 bases left in between. Germline CDR1 SEHNR, CDR2 FQNEAQ (reference sequence). The CDR3 protein is CASSPQPRRVWDEKLFF. Here the CDR3 DNA reads TGTGCCAGCAGCCCACAGCCTCGTAGGGTGTGGGATGAAAAACTGTTTTTT.

The chain uses TRBV2 and TRBJ1-1; 7 bases map to TRBD1. V gave up 2 bases and J gave up 4 bases; unmatched junction bases: 4. CDR3 length: 14 residues. Germline V gene lookup returns CDR1 SNHLY and CDR2 FYNNEI. As DNA, the CDR3 is TGTGCCAGCAGTGAACAGGGGGAGACCACTGAAGCTTTCTTT. This gives the protein CASSEQGETTEAFF.

In this sample, this clone turned up once. CDR3 protein: CASSLGQGVDIQYF. As DNA, the CDR3 is TGCGCCAGCAGCTTGGGACAGGGGGTTGACATTCAGTACTTC. The chain is built from TRBV5-1 and TRBJ2-4; the match to TRBD1 covers 9 bases. In germline, CDR1 is SGHRS, CDR2 YFSETQ. Trimming removed 0 bases from V and 8 bases from J; junction bases left unmatched: 3. CDR3 length: 14 amino acids.

The rearrangement joins TRBV10-1 to TRBJ2-7; 9 bases agree with TRBD2. In germline, CDR1 is WNHNN, CDR2 SYGVQD (reference sequence). V gave up 6 bases and J gave up 2 bases; unmatched junction bases: 14. There are 17 residues in the CDR3. The CDR3 DNA is TGCGCCAGCAGCTCCTACCTAAGCGGGGGGCTCCCCTACGAGCAGTACTTC. It yields the protein CASSSYLSGGLPYEQYF.

This clone was observed once. The chain couples TRBV5-6 to TRBJ2-5; 7 bases match TRBD2. There are 16 residues in the CDR3. Germline CDR1 is SGHDT and CDR2 is YYEEEE. Unmatched junction bases numbered 8, after V lost 0 bases and J lost 3 bases. CDR3 residues: CASSLGMGLQKETQYF. The CDR3 bases are TGTGCCAGCAGCTTGGGTATGGGACTACAAAAAGAGACCCAGTACTTC.

The chain joins TRBV9 to TRBJ1-4; D call uncertain. The V end lost 0 bases, the J end lost 0 bases, and 6 bases lay between the germline ends. The germline gives CDR1 SGDLS, CDR2 YYNGEE. There are 15 residues in the CDR3. This CDR3 is CASSVAPATNEKLFF. In nucleotides, the CDR3 is TGTGCCAGCAGCGTAGCACCGGCAACTAATGAAAAACTGTTTTTT.

The chain combines TRBV23-1 with TRBJ1-5, with 7 bases identical to TRBD1. TRBV23-1 is an ORF; its function is uncertain. The CDR3 runs to 12 residues. J was trimmed by 6 bases and V by 8 bases; bases with no gene match: 4. This CDR3 is CASLGDSQPQHF. In DNA form, the CDR3 reads TGCGCCAGCCTCGGGGACAGTCAGCCCCAGCATTTT.

The chain carries TRBV2 and TRBJ2-7; 7 bases line up with TRBD1. Trimming took 4 bases from V and 5 from J; bases not matched to a gene: 5. The CDR3 totals 13 residues. Looked up from germline, CDR1 is SNHLY and CDR2 is FYNNEI. The CDR3 protein is CASSGQGIHEQYF. The CDR3 DNA is TGTGCCAGCAGTGGACAGGGTATCCACGAGCAGTACTTC. Complete variable domain (other parts from reference TRBV2 and TRBJ2-7): EPEVTQTPSHQVTQMGQEVILRCVPISNHLYFYWYRQILGQKVEFLVSFYNNEISEKSEIFDDQFSVERPDGSNFTLKIRSTKLEDSAMYFCASSGQGIHEQYFGPGTRLTVT.

V gene TRBV18 combines with J gene TRBJ2-6; 7 bases line up with TRBD1. Germline V lookup: CDR1 KGHSH, CDR2 LQKENI. J was trimmed by 2 bases and V by 1 base; bases with no gene match: 2. The length of the CDR3 is 16 residues. This chain's CDR3 is CASSPQTGAGANVLTF. Written as DNA, the CDR3 is TGTGCCAGCTCACCACAAACAGGGGCTGGGGCCAACGTCCTGACTTTC.

The chain couples TRBV6-1 to TRBJ1-5; D is uncertain. V lost 5 bases to trimming and J lost 7 bases, with 12 bases between them. CDR1 is MNHNS, CDR2 SASEGT, per germline. This CDR3 contains 13 residues. The DNA of the CDR3 is TGTGCCAGCAGTCTTGTCAAGGGCCAGCCCCAGCATTTT. Residues: CASSLVKGQPQHF.

The V call is TRBV28, the J call TRBJ2-5; D might be TRBD2 (5 bases). The CDR3 loop spans 17 amino acids. From germline, CDR1 is MDHEN and CDR2 SYDVKM. The germline V and J ends were trimmed by 7 bases and 2 bases, with 23 bases remaining between them. The CDR3 DNA follows: TGTGCCAGCATCCTCCCTGCGGGTATACGGCGACAAGAGACCCAGTACTTC. This translates into CASILPAGIRRQETQYF.